Presented here are 7 T cell receptor beta chains from one specimen sequenced in a study of neurological immune-mediated disorders. Using its own MiXCR run on the 5' RACE reads, TCRdb lists one record per CDR3 protein. The sample comprises tens of thousands of distinct CDR3 sequences, 4.5% of which are singletons, and 6.5% to 7.5% rests with the top ten. Sequencing used PBMCs. The receptors come from a man aged 25 to 45 with multiple sclerosis.

This clonotype was counted many times. The rearrangement joins TRBV29-1 to TRBJ2-4, with D perhaps matching TRBD2 (5 bases). V dropped 4 bases and J dropped 0 bases, with 13 bases sitting between them. This CDR3 has 15 amino acids. CDR1 is SQVTM and CDR2 is ANQGSEA in the germline V gene. Here the CDR3 DNA reads TGCAGCGTTGTGAGGGATAGTGGAGCCAAAAACATTCAGTACTTC. Protein product: CSVVRDSGAKNIQYF. Supplemented by reference TRBV29-1 and TRBJ2-4, the full variable domain reads SAVISQKPSRDICQRGTSLTIQCQVDSQVTMMFWYRQQPGQSLTLIATANQGSEATYESGFVIDKFPISRPNLTFSTLTVSNMSPEDSSIYLCSVVRDSGAKNIQYFGAGTRLSVL.

V and J are TRBV27 and TRBJ2-3; no clear D. The CDR3 covers 13 residues. Trimming removed 2 bases at V and 6 bases at J, with 9 bases between. Germline V CDR1 and CDR2: MNHEY, SMNVEV (reference sequence). Here the CDR3 reads CASSLSIIDTQYF. The CDR3, as DNA: TGTGCCAGCAGTTTAAGTATCATTGATACGCAGTATTTT.

This clonotype came up many times. V gene TRBV4-2 combines with J gene TRBJ2-3, with D possibly matching TRBD2 (7 bases). The V and J ends lost 4 bases and 4 bases respectively, with 12 bases between them. Germline CDR1 is LGHNA and CDR2 is YNFKEQ. CDR3 size: 14 residues. The DNA for the CDR3 is TGTGCCAGCAGCCTAGGGGGGGCCCCAGATACGCAGTATTTT. As protein: CASSLGGAPDTQYF.

This clonotype was seen a few times. This sequence joins TRBV18 and TRBJ1-1; 10 bases align to TRBD1. The CDR3 is 16 residues long. V lost 3 bases, J lost 0 bases, and 4 bases stayed unmatched. Germline assignment: CDR1 KGHSH and CDR2 LQKENI. CDR3 region: CASSPSGQGMNTEAFF. For the CDR3, the DNA is TGTGCCAGCTCACCCTCGGGACAGGGGATGAACACTGAAGCTTTCTTT. Based on the CDR3 plus reference TRBV18 and TRBJ1-1, the full variable domain is NAGVMQNPRHLVRRRGQEARLRCSPMKGHSHVYWYRQLPEEGLKFMVYLQKENIIDESGMPKERFSAEFPKEGPSILRIQQVVRGDSAAYFCASSPSGQGMNTEAFFGQGTRLTVV.

The chain carries TRBV4-2 and TRBJ2-5; D call uncertain. V was pared by 4 bases and J by 2 bases, with 8 bases between. The CDR3 totals 13 residues. Germline V gene data show CDR1 as LGHNA and CDR2 as YNFKEQ. In DNA, the CDR3 is TGTGCCAGCAGCCCCGGGCCTCAAGAGACCCAGTACTTC. Translating gives CASSPGPQETQYF.

At least ten counts were recorded for this clonotype. The V gene is TRBV15, the J gene TRBJ1-5; no clear D. The V end was cut by 4 bases, the J end by 0 bases, with 10 bases between. Germline CDR1 reads LNHNV; CDR2 reads YYDKDF (reference sequence). This CDR3 comprises 15 residues. The CDR3 coding sequence is TGTGCCACCAGCAAGGGAACAGATAGCAATCAGCCCCAGCATTTT. Translation gives CATSKGTDSNQPQHF.

There are many counts of this clonotype. The V and J genes are TRBV7-9 and TRBJ1-2; a weak D match, TRBD1 (6 bases). Trimming pared 8 bases from V and 5 bases from J, leaving 15 bases between. Germline V lookup: CDR1 SEHNR, CDR2 FQNEAQ (reference sequence). The CDR3 consists of 13 residues. CDR3: CASFEAGDYGYTF. CDR3 bases: TGTGCCAGCTTTGAGGCAGGGGATTATGGCTACACCTTC.